Listed below are T cell receptor beta chains from one sample, sequenced in a study of molecular identifiers for immune sequencing clone quantification. TCRdb re-called the PCR reads through MiXCR, storing one row per CDR3 protein. The repertoire has about 10,000 distinct CDR3 sequences, 18% of them found once; the top ten carry around 1.9%. Input material: naive CD8+ T cells from blood, with Jurkat cell RNA spiked in. Receptor source: a human donor in good health. Some libraries in this study had Jurkat cell RNA spiked in. Each CDR3 is given without its conserved first and last residue.

TRBV18	TRBJ2-1	ASSPGFDEQF
TRBV24-1	TRBJ2-3	ATSDLAGSDTQY
TRBV4-1	TRBJ2-7	ASSQGSGRAYEQY
TRBV6-5	TRBJ2-7	ASSQSLGYEQY
TRBV7-6	TRBJ2-3	ASSSVGGKSTDTQY
TRBV9	TRBJ1-5	ASSVEDSDQPQH
TRBV7-9	TRBJ2-5	ASSWPQGWADQETQY
TRBV6-2/TRBV6-3	TRBJ1-1	ASSYEDSTNTEAF
TRBV4-3	TRBJ2-3	ASSQGEVDTQY
TRBV28	TRBJ2-7	ASSPMAGGPPYEQY
TRBV7-8	TRBJ2-7	ASSHKPVYGAYEQY
TRBV9	TRBJ2-2	ASSVGAGGTGELF
TRBV7-6	TRBJ2-7	ASNRLLDSPGEQY
TRBV2	TRBJ1-1	ASSGDSMNTEAF
TRBV5-1	TRBJ2-1	ASSLGLAGFGDEQF
TRBV5-1	TRBJ1-1	ASSWAGVTEAF
TRBV20-1	TRBJ2-1	SARGLADSYNEQF
TRBV5-6	TRBJ2-7	ASSLNGESLSGEQY
TRBV5-1	TRBJ2-5	ASSLGNEETQY
TRBV19	TRBJ2-1	AGSPGSGNPGPLYNELF
TRBV18	TRBJ2-3	ASNGLARDTQY
TRBV27	TRBJ1-5	ASGLHPSNQPQH
TRBV4-1	TRBJ2-7	ASSPRLRGYLSEQY
TRBV23-1	TRBJ2-5	ASNLPVGLRETQY
TRBV19	TRBJ2-7	ASSWEGGYEQY
TRBV7-9	TRBJ2-2	ASSFTPGGPSELF
TRBV10-3	TRBJ2-7	AISGRGGATPYEQY
TRBV7-9	TRBJ2-5	ASSSRSGRNQETQY
TRBV5-8	TRBJ1-5	ASSLEGNNQPQH
TRBV4-1	TRBJ2-3	ASSQDFGQVMGTQY
TRBV9	TRBJ2-1	ASSVEGSSYSEQF
TRBV5-5	TRBJ2-7	ASSLEGPSYEQY
TRBV10-1	TRBJ2-1	ASSDGRTSGIHEQF
TRBV9	TRBJ1-1	ASSVRQANTEAF
TRBV29-1	TRBJ2-7	SAQGSLMYEQY
TRBV27	TRBJ2-7	ASSLSRAFRGHEQY
TRBV4-1	TRBJ1-1	ASSQIRSMNTEAF
TRBV4-1	TRBJ2-3	ASRQAGAWDTQY
TRBV7-9	TRBJ1-1	ASSPRQGFRGEAF
TRBV7-6	TRBJ2-1	ASTPRVGPYNEQF
TRBV5-4	TRBJ2-7	ASSFNTGYEQY
TRBV27	TRBJ2-7	ASSLGLAGGEQY
TRBV7-9	TRBJ2-7	ASSPTGGEQY
TRBV11-2	TRBJ2-7	ASSLTSGTNGIYEQY
TRBV4-3	TRBJ2-7	ASSRAGDYEQY
TRBV12-3/TRBV12-4	TRBJ2-2	ASSQAGELF